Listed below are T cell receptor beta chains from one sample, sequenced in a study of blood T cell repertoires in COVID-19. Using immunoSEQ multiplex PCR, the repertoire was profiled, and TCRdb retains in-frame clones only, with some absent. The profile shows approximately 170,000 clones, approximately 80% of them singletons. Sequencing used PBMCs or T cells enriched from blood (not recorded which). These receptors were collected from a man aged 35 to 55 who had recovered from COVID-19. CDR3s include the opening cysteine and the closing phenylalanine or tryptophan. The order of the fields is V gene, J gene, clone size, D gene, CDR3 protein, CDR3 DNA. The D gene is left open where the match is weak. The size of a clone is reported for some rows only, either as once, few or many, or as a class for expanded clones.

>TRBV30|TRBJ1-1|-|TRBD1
CALDRGQYTEAFF
TGTGCCCTTGACAGGGGGCAATACACTGAAGCTTTCTTT
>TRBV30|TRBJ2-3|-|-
CAWRTASTDTQYF
TGTGCCTGGAGGACAGCTAGCACAGATACGCAGTATTTT
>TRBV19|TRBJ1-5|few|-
CASREIDSNQPQHF
TGTGCCAGTAGGGAGATTGATAGCAATCAGCCCCAGCATTTT
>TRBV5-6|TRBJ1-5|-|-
CASSSYGQNNQPQHF
TGTGCCAGCAGCTCGTATGGACAGAACAATCAGCCCCAGCATTTT
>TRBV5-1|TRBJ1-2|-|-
CASAGDANYGYTF
TGCGCCAGCGCAGGTGATGCTAACTATGGCTACACCTTC
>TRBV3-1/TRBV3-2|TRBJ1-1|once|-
CASSQELQGTEAFF
TGTGCCAGCAGCCAGGAACTACAGGGCACTGAAGCTTTCTTT
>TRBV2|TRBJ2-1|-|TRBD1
CASSEAGATGRDNEQFF
TGTGCCAGCAGTGAAGCGGGTGCGACAGGGAGAGATAATGAGCAGTTCTTC
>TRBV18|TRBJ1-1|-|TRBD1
CASSPSGTGTSTEAFF
TGTGCCAGCTCACCATCCGGGACAGGGACGAGTACTGAAGCTTTCTTT
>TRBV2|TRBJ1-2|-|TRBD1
CASDQGVYGYTF
TGTGCCAGCGACCAGGGGGTTTATGGCTACACCTTC
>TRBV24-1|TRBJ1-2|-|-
CATSDLTDNYGYTF
TGTGCCACCAGTGATTTGACAGATAACTATGGCTACACCTTC
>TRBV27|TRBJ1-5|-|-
CASRQQGNQPQHF
TGTGCCAGCAGACAACAGGGCAATCAGCCCCAGCATTTT
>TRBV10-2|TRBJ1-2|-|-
CASSDPPQGDYGYTF
TGCGCCAGCAGTGACCCCCCCCAGGGTGACTATGGCTACACCTTC
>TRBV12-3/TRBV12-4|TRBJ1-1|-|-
CASSFRGVEAFF
TGTGCCAGCAGTTTCAGGGGAGTGGAAGCTTTCTTT
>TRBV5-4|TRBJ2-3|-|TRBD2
CASSLAGGWHTDTQYF
TGTGCCAGCAGCTTAGCGGGGGGTTGGCACACAGATACGCAGTATTTT
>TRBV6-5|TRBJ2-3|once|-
CASRPSRSTDTQYF
TGTGCCAGCAGACCCTCTAGAAGCACAGATACGCAGTATTTT
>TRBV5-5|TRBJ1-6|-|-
CASSSQGAVNNSPLHF
TGTGCCAGCAGCTCACAGGGTGCTGTCAATAATTCACCCCTCCACTTT
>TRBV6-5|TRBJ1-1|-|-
CASSPGGGRGKGAFF
TGTGCCAGCAGTCCCGGCGGCGGCAGGGGAAAAGGAGCTTTCTTT
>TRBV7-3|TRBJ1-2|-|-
CASSQWAGEGYGYTF
TGTGCCAGCAGCCAGTGGGCGGGGGAGGGCTATGGCTACACCTTC
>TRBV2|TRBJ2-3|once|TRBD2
CASSRWSSGVGTDTQYF
TGTGCCAGCAGTAGGTGGAGTAGCGGGGTGGGCACAGATACGCAGTATTTT
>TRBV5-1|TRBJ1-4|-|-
CASSPPDGLEKLFF
TGCGCCAGCAGCCCCCCAGACGGACTCGAAAAACTGTTTTTT
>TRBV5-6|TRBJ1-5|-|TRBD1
CASSGRGQSNQPQHF
TGTGCCAGCAGCGGAAGGGGACAGAGCAATCAGCCCCAGCATTTT
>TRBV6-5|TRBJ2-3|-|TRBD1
CASSGQGPDTQYF
TGTGCCAGCAGCGGACAGGGACCAGATACGCAGTATTTT
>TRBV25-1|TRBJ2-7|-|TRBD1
CASAPDRGVREQYF
TGTGCCAGCGCCCCGGACAGGGGGGTGAGGGAGCAGTACTTC
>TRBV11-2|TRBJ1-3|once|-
CASSSPQGNTIYF
TGTGCCAGCAGCTCACCCCAGGGGAACACCATATATTTT
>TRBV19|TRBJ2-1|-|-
CASSMSPGTLYNEQFF
TGTGCCAGTAGTATGTCCCCCGGGACTCTCTACAATGAGCAGTTCTTC
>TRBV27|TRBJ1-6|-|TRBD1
CASSLFVDGTGGSPLHF
TGTGCCAGCAGTTTATTCGTTGACGGGACAGGGGGTTCACCCCTCCACTTT
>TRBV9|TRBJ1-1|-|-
CASSEASGAEAFF
TGTGCCAGCAGCGAGGCGTCAGGGGCTGAAGCTTTCTTT
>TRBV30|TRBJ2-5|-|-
CAWSPGFQETQYF
TGTGCCTGGAGTCCAGGGTTCCAAGAGACCCAGTACTTC
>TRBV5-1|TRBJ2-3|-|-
CASSREGALADTQYF
TGCGCCAGCAGCCGGGAGGGGGCCTTGGCAGATACGCAGTATTTT
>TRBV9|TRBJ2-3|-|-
CASSGTGRTDTQYF
TGTGCCAGCAGCGGAACAGGGCGTACAGATACGCAGTATTTT
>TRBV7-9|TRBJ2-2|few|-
CASSLGAPGELFF
TGTGCCAGCAGCTTAGGGGCCCCCGGGGAGCTGTTTTTT
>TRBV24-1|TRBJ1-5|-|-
CATSDLKEFQGNQPQHF
TGTGCCACCAGTGATTTAAAGGAGTTCCAAGGCAATCAGCCCCAGCATTTT
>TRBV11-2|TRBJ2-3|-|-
CASSLDAGAAGTQYF
TGTGCCAGCAGCTTAGACGCGGGCGCGGCTGGTACGCAGTATTTT
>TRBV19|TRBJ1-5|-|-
CASSIRAAQPQHF
TGTGCCAGTAGTATCAGGGCGGCTCAGCCCCAGCATTTT
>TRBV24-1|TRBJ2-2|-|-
CATSDPARVTGELFF
TGTGCCACCAGTGACCCGGCCAGGGTGACCGGGGAGCTGTTTTTT
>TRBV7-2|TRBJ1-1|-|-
CASSLQGIGTEAFF
TGTGCCAGCAGCTTACAGGGGATAGGGACTGAAGCTTTCTTT
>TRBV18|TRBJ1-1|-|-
CASLNSGTEAFF
TGTGCCAGCCTAAACTCGGGCACTGAAGCTTTCTTT
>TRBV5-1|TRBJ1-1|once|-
CASSFEGVLGTEAFF
TGCGCCAGCAGCTTCGAAGGGGTTTTGGGCACTGAAGCTTTCTTT
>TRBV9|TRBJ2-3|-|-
CASSVPLRGGGATNGPDTQYF
TGTGCCAGCAGCGTGCCCCTACGGGGTGGCGGGGCCACAAATGGACCAGATACGCAGTATTTT
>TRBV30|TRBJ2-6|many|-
CAWDRGLGSGANVLTF
TGTGCCTGGGATCGGGGTCTAGGATCTGGGGCCAACGTCCTGACTTTC
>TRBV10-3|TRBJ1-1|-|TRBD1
CAVAGGSDTEAFF
TGTGCCGTGGCAGGGGGGTCGGACACTGAAGCTTTCTTT
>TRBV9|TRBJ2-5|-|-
CASSVLGSGETQYF
TGTGCCAGCAGCGTGTTGGGCAGCGGGGAGACCCAGTACTTC
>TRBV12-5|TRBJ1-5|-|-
CASGLVTGFNQPQHF
TGTGCTAGTGGTTTGGTAACAGGTTTCAATCAGCCCCAGCATTTT
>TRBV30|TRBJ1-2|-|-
CAWEYQGTVAGYTF
TGTGCCTGGGAGTACCAGGGTACGGTGGCTGGCTACACCTTC
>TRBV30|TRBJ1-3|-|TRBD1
CAWKGRDRNFSGNTIYF
TGTGCCTGGAAGGGTCGGGACAGAAATTTCTCTGGAAACACCATATATTTT
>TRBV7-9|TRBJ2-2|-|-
CASSSSSAGGLGGELFF
TGTGCCAGCAGCTCGTCCAGCGCCGGGGGGCTGGGCGGGGAGCTGTTTTTT
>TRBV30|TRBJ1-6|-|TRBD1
CAWHSRDRGNSPLHF
TGTGCCTGGCATTCCCGGGACAGGGGTAATTCACCCCTCCACTTT
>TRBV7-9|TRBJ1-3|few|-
CAKGDTTGNTIYF
TGTGCTAAGGGGGATACGACTGGAAACACCATATATTTT